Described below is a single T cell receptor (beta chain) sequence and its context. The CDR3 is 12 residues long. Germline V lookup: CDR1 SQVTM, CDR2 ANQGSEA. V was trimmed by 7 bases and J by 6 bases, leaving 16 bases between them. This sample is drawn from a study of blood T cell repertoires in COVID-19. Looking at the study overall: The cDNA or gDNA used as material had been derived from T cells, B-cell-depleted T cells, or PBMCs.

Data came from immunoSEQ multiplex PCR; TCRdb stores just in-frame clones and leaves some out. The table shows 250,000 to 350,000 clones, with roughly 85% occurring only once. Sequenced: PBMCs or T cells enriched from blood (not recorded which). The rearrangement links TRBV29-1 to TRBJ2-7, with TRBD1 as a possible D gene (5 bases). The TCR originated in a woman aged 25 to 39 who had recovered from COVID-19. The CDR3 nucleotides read TGCAGCGCCGTGGCCAGGGCGAGCGAGCAGTACTTC. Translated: CSAVARASEQYF.